A single sample gave rise to the 13 T cell receptor beta chains below, sequenced in a study of beta chain features in type 1 diabetes. Study-level findings and limits: For Type 1 diabetes patients, all four CD4+ subsets carried TCRB CDR3s that were moderately but significantly shorter.

No cognate antigen is known for these TCRs. Reverse transcribing all isolated RNA meant expressed TCRB transcripts were sequenced. The table came from immunoSEQ multiplex PCR; TCRdb's copy has only in-frame clones and leaves some out. The data contain about 170,000 clones, 7.8% of them singletons. The sample comprised central memory CD4+ T cells from blood. The origin of the receptors is a woman in her 40s with type 1 diabetes.

V and J are TRBV6-5 and TRBJ1-2; no clear D. The CDR3 is made up of 14 amino acids. Germline CDR1 and CDR2: MNHEY and SVGAGI. V lost 1 base, J lost 4 bases, and 10 bases lay in between. CDR3 DNA: TGTGCCAGCAGTTACTTGGACGAGGGCTATGGCTACACCTTC. It specifies CASSYLDEGYGYTF.

This clone has a handful of counts. CDR3 amino acids: CAVGTGYLGDEKLFF. The CDR3 region has the DNA TGTGCCGTTGGGACAGGTTACCTGGGCGATGAAAAACTGTTTTTT. The chain employs TRBV7-9 and TRBJ1-4, with 8 bases fitting TRBD1. Germline values: CDR1 SEHNR, CDR2 FQNEAQ (reference sequence). The CDR3 totals 15 residues. V lost 11 bases and J lost 6; bases outside the gene matches: 14.

The chain is built from TRBV28 and TRBJ2-1, with 8 bases matching TRBD2. Germline CDR1 reads MDHEN; CDR2 reads SYDVKM. Losses at the gene ends were 6 bases for V and 8 bases for J; bases not matched to a gene: 9. The CDR3 is 14 amino acids. The CDR3 DNA reads TGTGCCAGCAGGACTGGACTAGCAGGGCATGAGCAGTTCTTC. Protein sequence: CASRTGLAGHEQFF.

This clone was picked up a small number of times. The chain uses TRBV6-1 and TRBJ1-2; 10 nucleotides align to TRBD1. This CDR3 spans 14 amino acids. CDR1 MNHNS and CDR2 SASEGT come from the germline V gene. V lost 6 bases, J lost 4 bases, and 5 bases stayed unmatched. DNA of the CDR3: TGTGCCAGCAGGACCGGGACAGGGGTCTATGGCTACACCTTC. It encodes CASRTGTGVYGYTF.

The gene calls are TRBV19 and TRBJ1-2; maybe TRBD1 (5 bases). Trimming pared 5 bases from V and 5 bases from J, leaving 9 bases between. The CDR3 length is 12 residues. Germline V gives CDR1 LNHDA, CDR2 SQIVND (reference sequence). The CDR3 spells CASSRGAYGYTF. Written as DNA, the CDR3 is TGTGCCAGTAGTCGCGGGGCGTATGGCTACACCTTC.

This chain uses TRBV19 with TRBJ2-1; D gene uncertain. Trimming left V 1 base short and J 7 bases short, with 5 bases between. CDR1 and CDR2 from the germline V gene are LNHDA and SQIVND (reference sequence). The CDR3 runs 12 residues. In nucleotides, the CDR3 is TGTGCCAGTAGTATAGTGGCAAATGAGCAGTTCTTC. It encodes CASSIVANEQFF.

This clone was detected a few times. The chain is built from TRBV6-5 and TRBJ2-2; a weak D match, TRBD2 (5 bases). Germline V CDR1 and CDR2: MNHEY, SVGAGI. The CDR3 extends over 15 amino acids. The V gene lost 2 bases and the J gene lost 1 base, with 8 bases spanning the gap. The CDR3 nucleotides read TGTGCCAGCAGTTACGACTACATGAACACCGGGGAGCTGTTTTTT. Protein: CASSYDYMNTGELFF.

The V and J genes are TRBV28 and TRBJ1-1; 8 bases agree with TRBD1. After removal of 4 bases from V and 13 bases from J, the junction contained 14 bases not matched to a gene. Per the germline V gene, CDR1 is MDHEN and CDR2 is SYDVKM. The CDR3 sequence is 14 residues long. CDR3 sequence reads: CASSSYGQGLNVFF. CDR3 nucleotides: TGTGCCAGCAGTTCCTACGGACAGGGCCTTAACGTTTTCTTT.

This clone has just a few counts. This sequence joins TRBV7-9 and TRBJ2-4, with 8 bases aligning to TRBD2. This CDR3 has 12 amino acids. Trimming removed 5 bases from V and 8 bases from J; junction bases left unmatched: 2. In germline, CDR1 is SEHNR, CDR2 FQNEAQ (reference sequence). The CDR3 loop reads CASSPAGDIQYF. The CDR3 nucleotides are TGTGCCAGCAGCCCAGCGGGGGACATTCAGTACTTC.

V and J are TRBV4-1 and TRBJ2-1; TRBD2 agrees at 10 bases. The CDR3 consists of 16 residues. Trimming removed 3 bases from V and 7 bases from J; junction bases left unmatched: 9. CDR1 is MGHRA and CDR2 is YSYEKL in the germline V gene. This CDR3 is CASSQFPSGRTNEQFF. CDR3 nucleotide sequence: TGCGCCAGCAGCCAGTTCCCTAGCGGGAGAACGAATGAGCAGTTCTTC.

This clone has more than one count but fewer than ten. The chain links TRBV28 to TRBJ2-7; TRBD2 matches 9 bases. CDR3 length: 14 amino acids. J lost 3 bases, V lost 7 bases, and 7 bases had no gene match. Germline assignment: CDR1 MDHEN and CDR2 SYDVKM. CDR3 region: CASTLGSGGYEQYF. The CDR3 region has the DNA TGTGCCAGCACCCTGGGTAGCGGGGGCTACGAGCAGTACTTC.

There are a few counts of this clone. The gene calls are TRBV10-3 and TRBJ1-2; 12 bases line up with TRBD1. V was clipped by 10 bases and J by 6 bases; unmatched bases: 15. The CDR3 loop spans 16 amino acids. CDR1 and CDR2 (germline): ENHRY, SYGVKD. The CDR3 nucleotides read TGTGCCACCGACCACGGGACAGGGGGCCGAGAGGATGGCTACACCTTC. Its protein is CATDHGTGGREDGYTF.

The chain recombines TRBV5-6 with TRBJ1-2; D gene ambiguous. The CDR3 runs to 13 residues. Looked up from germline, CDR1 is SGHDT and CDR2 is YYEEEE. Trimming cost V 6 bases and J 8 bases, with 17 bases left between them. The CDR3 loop is CASMGRAGGGYTF. CDR3 DNA: TGTGCCAGCATGGGGAGGGCAGGAGGAGGCTACACCTTC.